Following are 4 T cell receptor beta chains from one sample sequenced in a study of blood T cell repertoires in COVID-19. Clones were sequenced by immunoSEQ multiplex PCR, and TCRdb holds only the in-frame ones, with some missing. The table has 180,000 or so clones, 86% seen once. The specimen sequenced was peripheral blood. Receptors were obtained from a man aged 18 to 29 with acute or convalescent COVID-19.

The chain combines TRBV28 with TRBJ1-1; 8 nucleotides match TRBD1. There are 16 residues in the CDR3. With V trimmed by 5 bases and J by 0 bases, 8 bases remained unmatched. The germline V gene encodes CDR1 MDHEN and CDR2 SYDVKM. The CDR3 is CASSLDRAPMNTEAFF. The CDR3 DNA is TGTGCCAGCAGTCTGGACAGGGCCCCCATGAACACTGAAGCTTTCTTT.

The chain links TRBV5-1 to TRBJ2-3; 11 bases are a match to TRBD2. Germline CDR1 SGHRS, CDR2 YFSETQ. This CDR3 spans 19 amino acids. V lost 0 bases, J lost 0 bases, and 9 bases stayed unmatched. DNA of the CDR3: TGCGCCAGCAGCTTGGCCTTCGTGCGACTAGCGGGGAGCACAGATACGCAGTATTTT. Its translation is CASSLAFVRLAGSTDTQYF.

This clone turned up a few times. The chain uses TRBV15 and TRBJ1-2; 10 nucleotides match TRBD1. This CDR3 region has 14 residues. The trim removed 3 bases at V and 6 bases at J, leaving 4 bases unmatched. Germline CDR1 LNHNV, CDR2 YYDKDF (reference sequence). CDR3 in amino acids: CATSSSTGGHGYTF. The CDR3 DNA is TGTGCCACCAGCAGCTCGACAGGGGGCCATGGCTACACCTTC.

CDR3 in DNA: TGTGCCAGCAGCTTAGTTCAGGGTGACAATGAGCAGTTCTTC. Translating it yields CASSLVQGDNEQFF. The chain has TRBV7-9 and TRBJ2-1; D perhaps matches TRBD1 (5 bases). The CDR3 has 14 amino acids. The V end lost 1 base, the J end lost 5 bases, and 9 bases lay between the germline ends. Germline V gene lookup returns CDR1 SEHNR and CDR2 FQNEAQ (reference sequence).